This T cell receptor (beta chain) was captured by sequencing in a study of molecular identifiers for immune sequencing clone quantification. As for the study in general: In replicates, RNA taken from approximately 20,000 or 100,000 naive CD8 cells was divided five ways, and four portions underwent sequencing.

Using a CD8+CD4-CCR7+CD45RA+ phenotype, naive CD8 T cells were sorted. Methods described previously, with TCR primers listed, were used for bulk TCR libraries. From the PCR reads, TCRdb called clonotypes with MiXCR, one entry per CDR3 protein. The repertoire holds more than 85,000 distinct CDR3 sequences, with about 35% as singletons. Points from the study as a whole: It was shown that clones above 20 RNA copies held over 97% of effector molecules, but under 1% in naive cells.

This clonotype was observed many times. Its antigen is not known. The origin of this receptor is a human donor in good health. Some libraries in this study had Jurkat cell RNA spiked in. The sequenced sample was naive CD8+ T cells from blood, with Jurkat cell RNA spiked in. As to subset: FACS-sorted CD8+CD4-CCR7+CD45RA+ naive T cells.

This chain's CDR3 is CASSAGLVAEQFF. For the CDR3, the DNA is TGTGCCAGCAGCGCCGGACTAGTTGCTGAGCAGTTCTTC. The chain uses TRBV7-9 and TRBJ2-1, with TRBD2 matching 7 bases. This CDR3 has 13 amino acids. In germline, CDR1 is SEHNR, CDR2 FQNEAQ (reference sequence). V was clipped by 5 bases and J by 9 bases; unmatched bases: 7.